The source of this T cell receptor beta chain is a study of shared clonotypes between healthy human individuals. Naive CD8 cells, CD45RO-negative and positively selected for CCR7, excluded terminally differentiated effector memory CD45RA+ cells. The V gene's germline CDR1 is MNHEY and CDR2 SMNVEV (reference sequence). V was cut by 8 bases and J by 4 bases, with 9 bases left in between. The CDR3 consists of 11 residues. The material for each subset, its genomic DNA, was split evenly across several immunoSEQ plates. This table comes from immunoSEQ multiplex PCR, and its TCRdb copy is limited to in-frame clones, with some not included. The repertoire holds 500,000 to 700,000 clones, with 85% to 95% as singletons.

The receptor's source is a woman in her twenties or thirties in good health. The sample was naive CD8+ T cells sorted from blood. The rearrangement joins TRBV27 to TRBJ2-7; unclear D gene. The CDR3 DNA is TGTGCCAGCGGTCCCCCTTACGAGCAGTACTTC. Translating gives CASGPPYEQYF.